This record looks at one TCR beta chain sequence and its context. This sample stems from a study of cytomegalovirus exposure and HLA in healthy donors. V lost 5 bases to trimming and J lost 5 bases, with 18 bases between them. Germline assignment: CDR1 MNHEY and CDR2 SVGAGI. This CDR3 is 15 amino acids long. Primers: 60 Vbeta forward and 13 Jbeta reverse. Sequencing was performed with immunoSEQ multiplex PCR; in TCRdb, only in-frame clones are kept and a portion is missing. Seen here are some 190,000 clones, around 80% observed once, and the top ten hold about 1.4%. The receptor was isolated from a girl aged 10 to 17 in good health and CMV-seropositive. V gene TRBV6-5 combines with J gene TRBJ1-2, with D uncertain. The sequenced sample was PBMCs. CDR3 nucleotides: TGTGCCAGCAGTCCCGGGGTAGGCGGAGGGTATGGCTACACCTTC. Protein product: CASSPGVGGGYGYTF.